This T cell receptor beta chain derives from a study of human T cells and chemical hapten exposure. Study as a whole: Donors were sensitized with 2% DPC on the upper inner arm. The study, taken as a whole, reports: Correlating positively with patch test score were the PT1 expanded TCR counts.

This CDR3 comprises 13 residues. V was trimmed by 10 bases and J by 3 bases, leaving 14 bases between them. Germline CDR1 reads SGHTA; CDR2 reads FQGNSA. Time point indicated: pre-sensitization, week 0. Treatment specified: therapeutic diphenylcyclopropenone sensitization with weekly scalp DPC. TCRdb reprocessed the RACE reads via MiXCR and lists one record per CDR3 protein. Among over 300,000 distinct CDR3 sequences listed, 5.1% were seen once. Regarding this clonotype: Its antigen is still unknown.

This chain links TRBV7-2 with TRBJ2-3; the D call may be TRBD1 or TRBD2 (6 bases each). This receptor was obtained from a woman aged 45-65 years with alopecia areata. Some clones in this sample may be carry-over from other donors' samples. The starting material was whole blood, obtained in connection with sensitization to the hapten diphenylcyclopropenone (DPC). CDR3 nucleotides: TGTGCCACTGCCTGGGGGGCTACAGATACGCAGTATTTT. Translation gives CATAWGATDTQYF.